This T cell receptor (beta chain) is drawn from a study of vaccination and CD4 T cells after COVID-19. Study overall: Comprising six males and four females, the convalescent participants counted two Hispanic individuals among them. Convalescent patients gave post-COVID blood a median approximately 100 days post-diagnosis, range 35 to 161.

As to treatment: approximately 9-day PBMC culture with coronavirus spike peptide pools or control peptides (ViraFEST assay). Sequencing of cultured CD4+ T cell DNA used the Oncomine TCR Beta short-read assay. Investigators obtained genomic DNA by extraction from cultured CD4+ T cells. Each CDR3 protein gets one entry after TCRdb re-called the PCR reads with MiXCR. This sample yields about 14,000 distinct CDR3 sequences, of which around 61% are seen a single time; more than 13% belongs to the top ten. The CDR3 extends over 15 amino acids. V shed 8 bases and J shed 4 bases, with 15 bases lying between them. Germline CDR1 reads MNHEY; CDR2 reads SMNVEV (reference sequence). Worth noting for this clonotype: As yet, its antigen is unknown.

The sequencing input was CD4+ T cells from blood, cultured in vitro. The J gene is TRBJ1-6, the V gene TRBV27, with TRBD1 as a possible D gene (6 bases). The TCR sequence derives from a human donor who had recovered from COVID-19. The CDR3 spells CASRDRGGYNSPLHF. The CDR3 DNA is TGTGCCAGCCGCGACCGAGGGGGTTATAATTCACCCCTCCACTTT.